The sequence of this TCR beta chain was determined in a study of beta chain features in type 1 diabetes. Study-level background: Regarding age, gender and cell yields, patients proved similar to healthy donors. Whole-study findings and limits: Among all four CD4+ subsets, Type 1 diabetes patients had TCRB CDR3s that were moderately but significantly shorter.

CD4+ naive, central memory, regulatory and stem cell-like memory cells were sorted via CD45RO/CCR7/CD25/CD127/CD95/CD27. Expressed TCRB transcripts were sequenced after all isolated RNA was converted to cDNA. Libraries were prepared by immunoSEQ multiplex PCR; TCRdb keeps only in-frame clonotypes and omits some of them. Of 250,000 to 350,000 clones in the sample, less than 15% were seen once. The ends were cut back, 4 bases at V and 5 bases at J, with 12 bases in the middle. In germline, CDR1 is SQVTM, CDR2 ANQGSEA. CDR3 length: 12 residues. Worth noting for this clone: Its antigen remains unknown.

This TCR derives from a man aged 25 to 45 in good health. The chain joins TRBV29-1 to TRBJ2-7, with D possibly called TRBD1 or TRBD2 (6 bases each). Input material: central memory CD4+ T cells from blood. CDR3 in DNA: TGCAGCGTTGGCCAGGGGAGGCACGAGCAGTACTTC. Its translation: CSVGQGRHEQYF.